This entry is about one T cell receptor beta chain. Its antigen is unidentified. The CDR3 loop spans 12 amino acids. CDR1 is SGHAT, CDR2 FQDESV, per germline (reference sequence). Trimming pared 4 bases from V and 6 bases from J, leaving 8 bases between. The record originates from a study of CD8 T cells in Susac syndrome. Study-level information: When blood was drawn, patients with Susac syndrome were on intravenous immunoglobulin alone, on corticosteroids, or therapy-naive.

After extraction with the RNeasy kit, roughly 0.45 to 1 ug of the RNA was reverse transcribed using random hexamers. Amplification of TCR beta CDR3 across 54 Vbeta and 13 Jbeta was performed with immunoSEQ multiplex PCR. TCRdb redid the calling of the immunoSEQ multiplex PCR reads with MiXCR, one entry per CDR3 protein. This table holds some 130,000 distinct CDR3 sequences, 95% found once. Overall study results and limits: Susac-specific public clones in total CD8+ repertoires numbered sixteen; in CD8+ TEMRA repertoires, they numbered about five.

The chain couples TRBV11-1 to TRBJ2-3; D is unresolved. The sample comprised CD8+ T cells from PBMCs. The receptor was isolated from a human donor with Susac syndrome. This CDR3 is CASSYPTDTQYF. DNA for the CDR3: TGTGCCAGCAGCTACCCGACCGATACGCAGTATTTT.